The 6 T cell receptor beta chains reported below all come from one sample, sequenced in a study of blood T cell repertoires in COVID-19. Clones were read by immunoSEQ multiplex PCR, and TCRdb kept only the in-frame ones, dropping some. The table has about 90,000 clones, about nine tenths seen once. The sample consisted of peripheral blood. These receptors all stem from a human donor with active COVID-19. The donor label of this sample is uncertain.

The chain combines TRBV18 with TRBJ1-5, with 9 nucleotides matching TRBD1. The CDR3 runs to 15 residues. The germline V gene encodes CDR1 KGHSH and CDR2 LQKENI. Trimming at V came to 3 bases and at J to 5 bases, leaving 5 bases not matched to a gene. The CDR3 DNA reads as TGTGCCAGCTCACCCGGGACAGGGCAGGATCAGCCCCAGCATTTT. Residues: CASSPGTGQDQPQHF. The variable domain in full, with the rest retrieved from reference TRBV18 and TRBJ1-5, is NAGVMQNPRHLVRRRGQEARLRCSPMKGHSHVYWYRQLPEEGLKFMVYLQKENIIDESGMPKERFSAEFPKEGPSILRIQQVVRGDSAAYFCASSPGTGQDQPQHFGDGTRLSIL.

This sequence joins TRBV25-1 and TRBJ1-3, with 7 bases lining up with TRBD1. The germline gives CDR1 MGHDK, CDR2 SYGVNS. The CDR3 is 18 residues long. The ends lost 0 bases at V and 3 bases at J; junction bases unmatched: 11. DNA of the CDR3: TGTGCCAGCAGTGAATATGAAGCTGGGACAGTCGGTGGAAACACCATATATTTT. Its protein is CASSEYEAGTVGGNTIYF.

The chain is built from TRBV6-1 and TRBJ1-6, with D tentatively TRBD1 (6 bases). The germline gives CDR1 MNHNS, CDR2 SASEGT. V lost 1 base, J lost 13 bases, and 14 bases lay in between. CDR3 length equals 14 residues. CDR3 in amino acids: CASSEGFTGTPLHF. The CDR3 coding sequence is TGTGCCAGCAGTGAAGGCTTCACAGGGACCCCCCTCCACTTT.

The chain employs TRBV5-5 and TRBJ1-2; possible D gene TRBD1, 6 bases. V was pared by 0 bases and J by 1 base, with 16 bases between. Germline loops: CDR1 SGHKS, CDR2 YYEKEE (reference sequence). The CDR3 has 17 residues. This CDR3 reads CASSLGQAEEFNYGYTF. The DNA of the CDR3 is TGTGCCAGCAGCTTGGGACAGGCCGAGGAATTTAACTATGGCTACACCTTC.

This rearrangement joins TRBV19 to TRBJ2-2; TRBD2 agrees at 12 bases. V shed 5 bases, J shed 4 bases, and the junction held 5 bases outside the gene matches. Per the germline V gene, CDR1 is LNHDA and CDR2 is SQIVND (reference sequence). The CDR3 has 16 residues. CDR3 region: CASSSTSGGITGELFF. In nucleotides, the CDR3 is TGTGCCAGTAGTTCAACTAGCGGGGGGATCACCGGGGAGCTGTTTTTT.

This chain connects TRBV6-5 to TRBJ1-6, with 7 bases aligning to TRBD1. This CDR3 comprises 16 residues. V lost 1 base and J lost 5; bases outside the gene matches: 5. CDR1 and CDR2 from the germline V gene are MNHEY and SVGAGI. CDR3 in amino acids: CASSYYDRDHNSPLHF. In DNA form, the CDR3 reads TGTGCCAGCAGTTACTATGACAGGGACCATAATTCACCCCTCCACTTT.